This T cell receptor (beta chain) was observed in a study of glioma-infiltrating T cells after dendritic cell vaccination. For the study at large: Glioblastoma patients came from Phase I and II dendritic cell vaccination trials. At biweekly intervals, patients got three intradermal dendritic cell vaccine injections.

Time point reported: after dendritic cell vaccination, including at tumor progression/relapse. V lost 2 bases, J lost 6 bases, and 9 bases lay in between. This CDR3 region has 13 residues. Looked up from germline, CDR1 is KGHSH and CDR2 is LQKENI. The PCR used 60 V beta and 13 J beta primers. TCRdb keeps only in-frame clones here, not all; method: immunoSEQ multiplex PCR. The top ten clones hold around 5% of a sample with approximately 46,000 clones, approximately 89% of them seen once. The chain has TRBV18 and TRBJ2-3, with D unresolved. The input for sequencing was blood, taken after dendritic cell vaccination. The clonotype originates from a human donor with glioblastoma. CDR3 nucleotides: TGTGCCAGCTCACCAACAACCACGGATACGCAGTATTTT. Translated: CASSPTTTDTQYF.